The next 16 T cell receptor beta chains were all read from a single sample in a study of blood T cell dynamics during melanoma immunotherapy. Stated time point: week 3, after first cycle of checkpoint inhibitor. Libraries were prepared by immunoSEQ multiplex PCR; TCRdb keeps only in-frame clonotypes and omits some of them. The sample records fewer than 30,000 clones, around 80% being singletons. The starting material was blood, obtained from a patient treated with checkpoint blockade. These receptors all come from a human donor with melanoma.

The J gene is TRBJ2-1, the V gene TRBV11-3; TRBD1 is a possible D gene (5 bases). CDR3 size: 15 residues. V shed 5 bases and J shed 5 bases, with 16 bases lying between them. CDR1 and CDR2 from the germline V gene are SGHNT and YENEEA. The CDR3 sequence is CASSPSPLRDNEQFF. The CDR3 bases are TGTGCCAGCAGCCCCTCGCCCCTCAGGGACAATGAGCAGTTCTTC.

In its sample, this clone ranks as medium-sized (0.01 to 0.1%). This sequence joins TRBV6-1 and TRBJ2-1; TRBD2 aligns across 7 bases. Trimming at V came to 1 base and at J to 8 bases, leaving 11 bases not matched to a gene. CDR1 and CDR2 (germline): MNHNS, SASEGT. The CDR3 has 16 residues. This CDR3 reads CASSEVASGGRDEQFF. Written as DNA, the CDR3 is TGTGCCAGCAGTGAAGTCGCTAGCGGAGGACGGGATGAGCAGTTCTTC.

The chain has TRBV10-2 and TRBJ1-6; 7 nucleotides line up with TRBD1. The V gene's germline CDR1 is WSHSY and CDR2 SAAADI. V shed 2 bases, J shed 16 bases, and the junction held 2 bases outside the gene matches. This CDR3 comprises 11 residues. The CDR3 reads CASSEGTALHF. The CDR3 nucleotides read TGCGCCAGCAGTGAGGGGACAGCTCTCCACTTT.

The rearrangement uses TRBV28 and TRBJ1-2, with 12 bases aligning to TRBD1. Unmatched junction bases numbered 18, after V lost 7 bases and J lost 6 bases. From germline, CDR1 is MDHEN and CDR2 SYDVKM. CDR3 size: 18 residues. The CDR3 is CASTMESGQGARLDGYTF. CDR3 DNA sequence: TGTGCCAGCACCATGGAGTCGGGACAGGGGGCTCGTCTGGATGGCTACACCTTC.

V gene TRBV7-8 combines with J gene TRBJ1-4, with D tentatively TRBD1 (6 bases). Germline loops: CDR1 SGHVS, CDR2 FQNEAQ. CDR3 size: 15 residues. Trimming removed 3 bases at V and 3 bases at J, with 11 bases between. The CDR3, as DNA: TGTGCCAGCAGCTTCGGACAGCGATCTAATGAAAAACTGTTTTTT. Its protein product is CASSFGQRSNEKLFF.

The J gene is TRBJ1-1, the V gene TRBV9, with D unresolved. The CDR3 covers 15 residues. Germline CDR1 reads SGDLS; CDR2 reads YYNGEE. V shed 0 bases and J shed 2 bases, with 11 bases lying between them. The DNA for the CDR3 is TGTGCCAGCAGCGTAGAGGGAGGGTTCAACACTGAAGCTTTCTTT. Its protein is CASSVEGGFNTEAFF.

The gene calls are TRBV7-9 and TRBJ1-1; D possibly corresponds to TRBD1 (6 bases). The CDR3 contains 13 residues. With 3 bases removed from V and 8 bases from J, the gap between germline ends came to 13 bases. Germline loops: CDR1 SEHNR, CDR2 FQNEAQ (reference sequence). Here the CDR3 reads CASSLVQGREAFF. DNA of the CDR3: TGTGCCAGCAGCTTGGTACAGGGAAGGGAAGCTTTCTTT. The full variable domain, with the rest looked up from reference TRBV7-9 and TRBJ1-1, is DTGVSQNPRHKITKRGQNVTFRCDPISEHNRLYWYRQTLGQGPEFLTYFQNEAQLEKSRLLSDRFSAERPKGSFSTLEIQRTEQGDSAMYLCASSLVQGREAFFGQGTRLTVV.

The chain has TRBV19 and TRBJ1-4; D ambiguous. CDR3 length: 16 residues. Germline V gene sequence: CDR1 LNHDA, CDR2 SQIVND (reference sequence). The V end lost 5 bases, the J end lost 1 base, and 14 bases lay between the germline ends. CDR3 in DNA: TGTGCCAGTAGTTTAAACCCGAGACGAACTAATGAAAAACTGTTTTTT. Translation gives CASSLNPRRTNEKLFF.

The chain combines TRBV27 with TRBJ1-5; D uncertain. Between the trimmed V and J ends, which lost 6 bases and 1 base, there was a span of 13 bases. This CDR3 comprises 15 residues. The germline V gene encodes CDR1 MNHEY and CDR2 SMNVEV (reference sequence). CDR3 nucleotides: TGTGCCAGCAGGCCACCGGGCCCCAGCAATCAGCCCCAGCATTTT. It yields the protein CASRPPGPSNQPQHF.

This chain connects TRBV6-1 to TRBJ1-6; unclear D gene. The CDR3 totals 15 residues. CDR1 is MNHNS, CDR2 SASEGT, per germline. V was clipped by 3 bases and J by 7 bases, with 13 bases between them. The CDR3 DNA is TGTGCCAGCAGTGAGGTTGGAGGGCGGAATTCACCCCTCCACTTT. It is translated as CASSEVGGRNSPLHF.

The chain employs TRBV5-1 and TRBJ1-2; TRBD1 might be the D (6 bases). The CDR3 totals 14 residues. Germline CDR1 reads SGHRS; CDR2 reads YFSETQ. The V end lost 4 bases, the J end lost 2 bases, and 12 bases lay between the germline ends. This chain's CDR3 is CASSQGQTNYGYTF. The CDR3 DNA reads TGCGCCAGCAGCCAAGGACAGACGAACTATGGCTACACCTTC.

The rearrangement uses TRBV6-6 and TRBJ2-2; D perhaps matches TRBD2 (7 bases). The CDR3 is 15 amino acids. The V gene lost 0 bases and the J gene lost 8 bases, with 13 bases spanning the gap. Germline CDR1 and CDR2: MNHNY and SVGAGI (reference sequence). As DNA, the CDR3 is TGTGCCAGCAGTTACTCGATGGGGGGGACAGGGGAGCTGTTTTTT. It encodes CASSYSMGGTGELFF.

This clone was detected once. The chain has TRBV7-8 and TRBJ1-2, with 12 positions matching TRBD1. Germline V gene lookup returns CDR1 SGHVS and CDR2 FQNEAQ. This CDR3 contains 15 residues. With 1 base clipped from V and 8 bases from J, the junction kept 5 bases outside the gene matches. CDR3 sequence reads: CASSLVGDRGRGYTF. DNA for the CDR3: TGTGCCAGCAGCTTAGTCGGGGACAGGGGGCGCGGCTACACCTTC.

This chain links TRBV10-3 with TRBJ2-7; D is tentatively TRBD1 or TRBD2 (6 bases each). Germline loops: CDR1 ENHRY, CDR2 SYGVKD. This CDR3 has 15 residues. The V and J ends lost 0 bases and 3 bases respectively, with 12 bases between them. The CDR3 region is CAISESSGGGYEQYF. The CDR3 DNA reads TGTGCCATCAGTGAGTCGAGTGGAGGGGGCTACGAGCAGTACTTC.

This rearrangement joins TRBV6-5 to TRBJ2-7; TRBD1 matches at 8 bases. After removal of 6 bases from V and 6 bases from J, the junction contained 7 bases not matched to a gene. The CDR3 is 13 amino acids. Germline CDR1 is MNHEY and CDR2 is SVGAGI. The CDR3 DNA reads as TGTGCCAGCAGACTCGGACAGGGAGCCGAGCAGTACTTC. Amino acids: CASRLGQGAEQYF.

This chain links TRBV27 with TRBJ2-1; 13 nucleotides match TRBD2. The germline V gene has CDR1 MNHEY and CDR2 SMNVEV (reference sequence). There are 14 residues in the CDR3. With 5 bases clipped from V and 8 bases from J, the junction kept 3 bases outside the gene matches. DNA for the CDR3: TGTGCCAGCAGTAGGACTAGCGGGAGCTATGAGCAGTTCTTC. Translating gives CASSRTSGSYEQFF.